This entry features one T cell receptor beta chain sequence. Categorization into cohorts depended on clinical history that participants reported. Authors' data handling: Amplification of reference gene primers provided the estimated nucleated cell counts. Only in-frame clones appear in the TCRdb table, and some are missing; sequencing was by immunoSEQ multiplex PCR. Clone size and V and J calls were adopted from that table, with D and trimming inferred from the DNA. The sample includes about 210,000 clones, roughly 87% of them seen just once. The sample originates from a study of blood T cell repertoires in COVID-19. Study-wide context: PBMCs, B-cell-depleted T cells, or T cells provided the cDNA or gDNA that made up the material.

Germline V lookup: CDR1 SGHVS, CDR2 FNYEAQ. The V and J ends lost 4 bases and 0 bases respectively, with 19 bases between them. The CDR3 sequence is 17 residues long. V gene TRBV7-6 combines with J gene TRBJ2-7, with D tentatively TRBD1 (5 bases). Sequencing was carried out using PBMCs or T cells enriched from blood (not recorded which). The source of this sequence is a man aged 25 to 40 in a cohort exposed to, infected with or recovered from COVID-19 (not recorded which). The CDR3, as DNA: TGTGCCAGCAGCTCCCCCATAAGGGGCGGAAGCTCCTACGAGCAGTACTTC. Protein sequence: CASSSPIRGGSSYEQYF.